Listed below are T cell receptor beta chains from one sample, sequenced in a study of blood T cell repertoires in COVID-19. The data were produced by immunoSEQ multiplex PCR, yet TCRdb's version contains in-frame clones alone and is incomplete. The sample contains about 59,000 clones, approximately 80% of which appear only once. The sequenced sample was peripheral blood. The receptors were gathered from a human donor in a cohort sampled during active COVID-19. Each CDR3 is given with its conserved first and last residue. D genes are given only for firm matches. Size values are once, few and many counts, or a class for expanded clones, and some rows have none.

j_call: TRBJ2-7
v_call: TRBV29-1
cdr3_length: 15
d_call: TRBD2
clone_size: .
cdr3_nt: TGCAGCGTTGTCAAAGTGGGCCGGGAGGCCTACGAGCAGTACTTC
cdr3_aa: CSVVKVGREAYEQYF

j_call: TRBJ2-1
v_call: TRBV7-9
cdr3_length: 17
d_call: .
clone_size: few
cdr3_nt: TGTGCCAGCAGCTTAGCGCTACAGCCCAGCTCCTACAATGAGCAGTTCTTC
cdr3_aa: CASSLALQPSSYNEQFF

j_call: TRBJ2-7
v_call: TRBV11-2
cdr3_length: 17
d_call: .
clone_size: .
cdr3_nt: TGTGCCAGCAGCTTAAGGGACTCAAAGGTTTCATCCTACGAGCAGTACTTC
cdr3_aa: CASSLRDSKVSSYEQYF

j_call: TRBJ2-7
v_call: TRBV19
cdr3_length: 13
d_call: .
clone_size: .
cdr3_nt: TGTGCCAGTAGTATAGCAGGGTTCAACGAGCAGTACTTC
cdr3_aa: CASSIAGFNEQYF

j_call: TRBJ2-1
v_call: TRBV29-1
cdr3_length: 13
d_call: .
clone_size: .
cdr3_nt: TGCAGCGTATTAACTATAACCGACAATGAGCAGTTCTTC
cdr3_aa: CSVLTITDNEQFF

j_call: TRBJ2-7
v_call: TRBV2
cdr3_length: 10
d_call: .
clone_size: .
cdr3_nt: TGTGCCAGCGGTCAGTACGAGCAGTACTTC
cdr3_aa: CASGQYEQYF

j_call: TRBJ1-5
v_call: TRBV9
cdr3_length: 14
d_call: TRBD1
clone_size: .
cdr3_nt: TGTGCCAGCAGCGTAACAGGGGGCTGGGAGCCCCAGCATTTT
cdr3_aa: CASSVTGGWEPQHF

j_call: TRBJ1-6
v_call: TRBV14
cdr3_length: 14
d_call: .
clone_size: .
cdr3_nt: TGTGCCAGCAGCGTCCTCCGGGGCGGGGCACCCCTCCACTTT
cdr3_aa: CASSVLRGGAPLHF

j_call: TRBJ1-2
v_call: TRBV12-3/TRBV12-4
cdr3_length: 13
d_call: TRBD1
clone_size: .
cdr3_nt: TGTGCCAGCAGGGGACAGGGGGGGAATGGCTACACCTTC
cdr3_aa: CASRGQGGNGYTF

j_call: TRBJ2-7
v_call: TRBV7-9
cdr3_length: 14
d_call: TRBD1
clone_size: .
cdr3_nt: TGTGCCAGCAGTTACGACAGGGTGGGTCACGAGCAGTACTTC
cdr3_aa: CASSYDRVGHEQYF

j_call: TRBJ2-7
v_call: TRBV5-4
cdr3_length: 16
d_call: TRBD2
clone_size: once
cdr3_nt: TGTGCCAGCAGCCCCCCGGGACTAGCGAATATTTACGAGCAGTACTTC
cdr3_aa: CASSPPGLANIYEQYF

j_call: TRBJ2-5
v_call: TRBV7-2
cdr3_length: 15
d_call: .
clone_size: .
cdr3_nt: TGTGCCAGCAGCTTAGGGGGCGGTTTCCAAGAGACCCAGTACTTC
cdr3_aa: CASSLGGGFQETQYF

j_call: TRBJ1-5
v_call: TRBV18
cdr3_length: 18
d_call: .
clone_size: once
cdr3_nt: TGTGCCAGCTCACCCAACCCCCCGACAGGCAGGGGCAATCAGCCCCAGCATTTT
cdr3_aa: CASSPNPPTGRGNQPQHF

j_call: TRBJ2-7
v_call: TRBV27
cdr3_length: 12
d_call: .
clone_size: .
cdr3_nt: TGTGCCAGCGGGGCGAACTCCTACGAGCAGTACTTC
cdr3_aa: CASGANSYEQYF

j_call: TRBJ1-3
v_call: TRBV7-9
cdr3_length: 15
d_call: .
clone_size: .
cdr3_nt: TGTGCCAGCAGCCCCGGGGACACACCAGGAAACACCATATATTTT
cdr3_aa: CASSPGDTPGNTIYF

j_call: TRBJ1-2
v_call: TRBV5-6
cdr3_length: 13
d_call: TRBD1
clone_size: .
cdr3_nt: TGTGCCAGCAGCTTGCTGGCAGGGGGAGGCTACACCTTC
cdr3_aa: CASSLLAGGGYTF

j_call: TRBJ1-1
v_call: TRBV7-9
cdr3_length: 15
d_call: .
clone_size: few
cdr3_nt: TGTGCCAGCAGCTTAGGAAGGGGGGGTGGCACTGAAGCTTTCTTT
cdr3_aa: CASSLGRGGGTEAFF

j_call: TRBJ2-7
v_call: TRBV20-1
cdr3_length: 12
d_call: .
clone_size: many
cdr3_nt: TGCAGTGCTAGTTCAGGGTTCTACGAGCAGTACTTC
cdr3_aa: CSASSGFYEQYF

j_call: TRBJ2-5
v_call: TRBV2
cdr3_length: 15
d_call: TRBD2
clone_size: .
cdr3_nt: TGTGCCAGCAGTGGTAGCGGGAGCCTCCAAGAGACCCAGTACTTC
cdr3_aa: CASSGSGSLQETQYF

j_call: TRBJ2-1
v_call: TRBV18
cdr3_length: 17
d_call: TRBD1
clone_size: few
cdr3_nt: TGTGCCAGCTCACCCTTCCGGACAGGGGCGATTTCCAATGAGCAGTTCTTC
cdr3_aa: CASSPFRTGAISNEQFF

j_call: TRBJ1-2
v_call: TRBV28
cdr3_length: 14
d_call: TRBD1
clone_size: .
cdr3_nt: TGTGCCAGCAGTTTGGAACAGGGGAACTATGGCTACACCTTC
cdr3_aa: CASSLEQGNYGYTF

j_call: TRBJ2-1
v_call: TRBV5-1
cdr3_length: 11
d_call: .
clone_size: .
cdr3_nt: TGCGCCAGCAGCTTTTACTATGAGCAGTTCTTC
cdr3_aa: CASSFYYEQFF

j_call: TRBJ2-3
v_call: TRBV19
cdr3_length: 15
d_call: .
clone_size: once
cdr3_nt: TGTGCCAGTCGCCCCTGGGGGCAGGGCCCAGATACGCAGTATTTT
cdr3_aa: CASRPWGQGPDTQYF

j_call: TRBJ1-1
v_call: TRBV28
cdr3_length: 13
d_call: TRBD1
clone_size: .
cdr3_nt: TGTGCCAGCAGTTTGAATTTGGACAGGCAAGCTTTCTTT
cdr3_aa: CASSLNLDRQAFF

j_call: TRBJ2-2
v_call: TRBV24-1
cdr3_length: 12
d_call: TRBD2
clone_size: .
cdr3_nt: TGTGCCACCAGTGATTTCGGGAGGGGGCTGTTTTTT
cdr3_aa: CATSDFGRGLFF

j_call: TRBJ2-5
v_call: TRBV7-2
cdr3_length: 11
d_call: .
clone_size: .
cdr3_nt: TGTGCCAGCAGCCCTAGAGAGACCCAGTACTTC
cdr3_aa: CASSPRETQYF

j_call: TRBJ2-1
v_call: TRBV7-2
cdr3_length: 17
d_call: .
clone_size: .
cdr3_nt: TGTGCCAGCCAGCTTAGAGTGGGGTTGGAGGGAATAAATGAGCAGTTCTTC
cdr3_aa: CASQLRVGLEGINEQFF

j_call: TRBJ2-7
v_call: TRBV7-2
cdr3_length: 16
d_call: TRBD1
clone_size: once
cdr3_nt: TGTGCCAGCAGCCCTACCCAAAGACAGGGTACGTCGGCGCAGTACTTC
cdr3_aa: CASSPTQRQGTSAQYF

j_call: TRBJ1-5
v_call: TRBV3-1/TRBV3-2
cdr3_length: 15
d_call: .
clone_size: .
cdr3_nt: TGTGCCAGCAGCCCGACCAGCGGGTTCAATCAGCCCCAGCATTTT
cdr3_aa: CASSPTSGFNQPQHF

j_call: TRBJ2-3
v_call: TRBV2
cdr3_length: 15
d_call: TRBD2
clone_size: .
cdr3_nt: TGTGCCAGCAGTCAACTAGCGGGAGAGGTAGATACGCAGTATTTT
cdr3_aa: CASSQLAGEVDTQYF

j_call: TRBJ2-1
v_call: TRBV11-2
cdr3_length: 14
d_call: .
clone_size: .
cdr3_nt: TGTGCCAGCAGCTTAGTCGGTTCGTACAATGAGCAGTTCTTC
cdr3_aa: CASSLVGSYNEQFF

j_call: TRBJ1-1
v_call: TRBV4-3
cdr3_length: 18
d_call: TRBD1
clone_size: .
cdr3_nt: TGCGCCAGCAGCCAAGATCTGGGACAGGGGGCGAGGAACACTGAAGCTTTCTTT
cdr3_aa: CASSQDLGQGARNTEAFF

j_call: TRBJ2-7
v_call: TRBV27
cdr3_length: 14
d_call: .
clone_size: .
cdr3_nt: TGTGCCAGCGCCACCGGACTGGGTTTCGACGAGCAGTACTTC
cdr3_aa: CASATGLGFDEQYF

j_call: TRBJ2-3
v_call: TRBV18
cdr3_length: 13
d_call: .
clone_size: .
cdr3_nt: TGTGCCAGCTCACCACGAGAGGGAGATACGCAGTATTTT
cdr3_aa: CASSPREGDTQYF

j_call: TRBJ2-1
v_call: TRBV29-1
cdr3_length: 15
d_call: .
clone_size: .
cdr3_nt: TGCAGCGTTGAAGACTGGTCAGTACGGGGCAATGAGCAGTTCTTC
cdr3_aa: CSVEDWSVRGNEQFF

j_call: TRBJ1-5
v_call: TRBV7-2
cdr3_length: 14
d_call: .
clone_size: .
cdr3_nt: TGTGCCAGCAGCTTAGATGGCAACCCACAGCCCCAGCATTTT
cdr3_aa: CASSLDGNPQPQHF

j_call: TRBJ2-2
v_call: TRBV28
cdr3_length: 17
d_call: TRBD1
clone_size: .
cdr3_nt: TGTGCCAGCAGTCCGCCTCGACCACAGGGGGGTACCGGGGAGCTGTTTTTT
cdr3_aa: CASSPPRPQGGTGELFF

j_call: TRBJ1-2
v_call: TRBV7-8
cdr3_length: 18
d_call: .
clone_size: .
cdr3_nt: TGTGCCAGCAGCCCGTTGGGGGGAGGGGGTTCAAGTAACTATGGCTACACCTTC
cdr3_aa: CASSPLGGGGSSNYGYTF

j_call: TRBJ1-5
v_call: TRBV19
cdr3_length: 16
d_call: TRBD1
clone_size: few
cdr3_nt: TGTGCCAGTAGTGGGCGGGACAGAGGTAGCAATCAGCCCCAGCATTTT
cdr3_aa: CASSGRDRGSNQPQHF

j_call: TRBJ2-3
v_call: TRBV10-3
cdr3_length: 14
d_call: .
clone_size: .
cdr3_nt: TGTGCCACGTTAATCCAGTCTAGCACAGATACGCAGTATTTT
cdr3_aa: CATLIQSSTDTQYF

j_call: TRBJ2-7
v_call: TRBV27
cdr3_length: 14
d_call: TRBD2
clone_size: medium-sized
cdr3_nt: TGTGCCAGCACCACCTACGGGAGGCTTTACGAGCAGTACTTC
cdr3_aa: CASTTYGRLYEQYF

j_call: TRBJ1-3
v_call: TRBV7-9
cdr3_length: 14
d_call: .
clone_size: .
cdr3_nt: TGTGCCAGCAGCTTGGTGGCGGGCGGAAACACCATATATTTT
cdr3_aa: CASSLVAGGNTIYF

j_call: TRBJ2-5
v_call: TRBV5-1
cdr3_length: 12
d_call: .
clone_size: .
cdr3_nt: TGCGCCAGCAGCCTCCCGGGAGAGGCCCAGTACTTC
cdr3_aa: CASSLPGEAQYF

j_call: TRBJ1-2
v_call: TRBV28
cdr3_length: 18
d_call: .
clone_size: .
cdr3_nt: TGTGCCAGCGGTTCTACCCGAATTACAGGGAAGATGAACTATGGCTACACCTTC
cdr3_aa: CASGSTRITGKMNYGYTF

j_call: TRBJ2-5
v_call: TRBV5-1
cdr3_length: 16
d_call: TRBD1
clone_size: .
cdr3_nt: TGCGCCAGCAGCTCTAGACAGGGGCGATACCAAGAGACCCAGTACTTC
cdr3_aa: CASSSRQGRYQETQYF